This T cell receptor beta chain was documented in a study of T cells in Graves' hyperthyroidism and ophthalmopathy. Whole-study context: The authors collected peripheral blood at initial diagnosis, before any treatment. Overall study findings and caveats: A model using 13 V-J features told ophthalmopathy apart from stable hyperthyroidism.

Amplification of TCR beta CDR3 regions used RNA as the template. When the TCR CDR3 underwent first-round RT-PCR, the HTBI primer set was used. One entry per CDR3 protein results from TCRdb running MiXCR on the multiplex PCR reads. The sample records fewer than 500,000 distinct CDR3 sequences, roughly 15% being singletons. V lost 8 bases to trimming and J lost 1 base, with 12 bases between them. The CDR3 contains 14 residues. CDR1 and CDR2 from the germline V gene are SNHLY and FYNNEI. This clonotype appeared many times. Its matching antigen is unknown. This receptor was identified in a woman in her twenties or thirties with Graves' ophthalmopathy. The genes are TRBV2 and TRBJ1-5, with D perhaps matching TRBD1 (5 bases). Sequences were obtained from blood. CDR3 sequence reads: CASGAWLSNQPQHF. For the CDR3, the DNA is TGTGCCAGCGGGGCGTGGTTGAGCAATCAGCCCCAGCATTTT.